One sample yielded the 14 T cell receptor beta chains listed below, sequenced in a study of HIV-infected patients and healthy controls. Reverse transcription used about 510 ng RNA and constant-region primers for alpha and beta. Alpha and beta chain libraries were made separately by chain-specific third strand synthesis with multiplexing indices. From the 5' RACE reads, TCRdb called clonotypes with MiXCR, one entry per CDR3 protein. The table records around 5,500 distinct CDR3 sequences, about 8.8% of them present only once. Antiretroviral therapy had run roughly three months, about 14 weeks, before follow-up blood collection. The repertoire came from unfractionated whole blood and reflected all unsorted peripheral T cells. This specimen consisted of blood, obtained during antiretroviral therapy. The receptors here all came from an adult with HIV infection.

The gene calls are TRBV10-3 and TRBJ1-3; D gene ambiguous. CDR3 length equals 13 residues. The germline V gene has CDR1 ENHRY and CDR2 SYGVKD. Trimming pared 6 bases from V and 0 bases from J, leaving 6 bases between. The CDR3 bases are TGTGCCATCAGGGAGAGCTCTGGAAACACCATATATTTT. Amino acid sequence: CAIRESSGNTIYF.

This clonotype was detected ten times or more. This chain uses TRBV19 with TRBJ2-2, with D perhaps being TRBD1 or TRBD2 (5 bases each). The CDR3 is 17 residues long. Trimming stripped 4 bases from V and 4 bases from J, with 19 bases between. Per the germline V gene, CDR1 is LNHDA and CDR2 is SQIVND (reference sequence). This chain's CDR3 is CASSNRGQGRSTGELFF. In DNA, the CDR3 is TGTGCCAGTAGTAATAGGGGCCAGGGACGGAGCACCGGGGAGCTGTTTTTT.

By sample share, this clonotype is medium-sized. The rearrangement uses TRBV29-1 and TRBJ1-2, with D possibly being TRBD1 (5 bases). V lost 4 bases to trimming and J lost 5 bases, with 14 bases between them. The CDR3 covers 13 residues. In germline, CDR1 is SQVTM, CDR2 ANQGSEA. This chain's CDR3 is CSVVSHTGYGYTF. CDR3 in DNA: TGCAGCGTTGTCTCACACACAGGTTATGGCTACACCTTC.

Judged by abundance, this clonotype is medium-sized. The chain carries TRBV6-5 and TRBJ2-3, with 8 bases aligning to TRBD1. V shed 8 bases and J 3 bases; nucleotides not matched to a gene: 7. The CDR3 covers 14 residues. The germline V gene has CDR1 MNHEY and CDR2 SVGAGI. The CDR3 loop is CASRGTGGTDTQYF. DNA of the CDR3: TGTGCCAGCCGCGGAACAGGGGGAACAGATACGCAGTATTTT.

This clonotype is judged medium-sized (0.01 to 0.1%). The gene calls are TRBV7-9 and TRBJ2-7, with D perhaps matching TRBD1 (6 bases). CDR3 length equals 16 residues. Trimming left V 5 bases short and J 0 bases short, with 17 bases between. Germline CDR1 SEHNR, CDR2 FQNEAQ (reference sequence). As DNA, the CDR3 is TGTGCCAGCAGCCCCCTCCCGGGACAAAGCTCCTACGAGCAGTACTTC. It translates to CASSPLPGQSSYEQYF. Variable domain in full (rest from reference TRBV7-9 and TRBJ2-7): DTGVSQNPRHKITKRGQNVTFRCDPISEHNRLYWYRQTLGQGPEFLTYFQNEAQLEKSRLLSDRFSAERPKGSFSTLEIQRTEQGDSAMYLCASSPLPGQSSYEQYFGPGTRLTVT.

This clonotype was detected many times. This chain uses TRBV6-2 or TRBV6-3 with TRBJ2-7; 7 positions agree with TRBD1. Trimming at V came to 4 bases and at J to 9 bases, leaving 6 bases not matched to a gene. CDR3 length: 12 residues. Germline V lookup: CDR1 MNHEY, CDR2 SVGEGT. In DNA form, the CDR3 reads TGTGCCAGCAGTTCCCCGGGACAGTGGCAGTACTTC. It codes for CASSSPGQWQYF.

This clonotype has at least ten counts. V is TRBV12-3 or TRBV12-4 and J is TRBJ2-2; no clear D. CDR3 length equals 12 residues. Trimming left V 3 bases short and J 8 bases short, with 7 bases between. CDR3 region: CASSLRSGELFF. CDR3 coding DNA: TGTGCCAGCAGTTTGAGGTCGGGGGAGCTGTTTTTT.

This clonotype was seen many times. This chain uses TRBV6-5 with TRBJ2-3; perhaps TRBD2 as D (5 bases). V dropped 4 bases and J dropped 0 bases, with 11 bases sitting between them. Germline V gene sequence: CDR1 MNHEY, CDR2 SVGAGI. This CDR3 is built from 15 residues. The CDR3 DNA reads TGTGCCAGCAGTTCGGGGAGCTCTAGCACAGATACGCAGTATTTT. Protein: CASSSGSSSTDTQYF.

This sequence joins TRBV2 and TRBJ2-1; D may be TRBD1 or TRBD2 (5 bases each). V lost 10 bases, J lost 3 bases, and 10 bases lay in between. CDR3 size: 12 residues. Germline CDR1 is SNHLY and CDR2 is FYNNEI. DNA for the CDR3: TGTGCCACCCCGGGGCTCTACAATGAGCAGTTCTTC. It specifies CATPGLYNEQFF.

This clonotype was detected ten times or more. CDR3 DNA: TGTGCCAGCAGGGACGCACTCTATGGCTACACCTTC. Its translation is CASRDALYGYTF. This rearrangement joins TRBV6-2 or TRBV6-3 to TRBJ1-2; D is undetermined. CDR3 length: 12 amino acids. Germline V gives CDR1 MNHEY, CDR2 SVGEGT. Trimming stripped 6 bases from V and 4 bases from J, with 9 bases between.

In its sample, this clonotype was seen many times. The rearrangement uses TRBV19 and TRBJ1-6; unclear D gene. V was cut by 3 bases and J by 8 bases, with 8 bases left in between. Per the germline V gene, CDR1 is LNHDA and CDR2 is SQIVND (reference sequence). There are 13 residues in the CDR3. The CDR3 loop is CASSISLYSPLHF. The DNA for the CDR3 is TGTGCCAGTAGTATCTCCTTGTATTCACCCCTCCACTTT.

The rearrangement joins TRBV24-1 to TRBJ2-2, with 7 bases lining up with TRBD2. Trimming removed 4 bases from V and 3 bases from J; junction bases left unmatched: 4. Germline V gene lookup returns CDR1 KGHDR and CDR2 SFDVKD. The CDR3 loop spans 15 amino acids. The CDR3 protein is CATSERGRDTGELFF. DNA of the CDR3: TGTGCCACCAGTGAGAGAGGGAGGGACACCGGGGAGCTGTTTTTT.

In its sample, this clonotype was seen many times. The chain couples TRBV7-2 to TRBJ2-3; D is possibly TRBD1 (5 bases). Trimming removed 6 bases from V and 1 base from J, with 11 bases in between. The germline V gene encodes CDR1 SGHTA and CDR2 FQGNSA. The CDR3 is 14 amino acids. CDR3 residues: CASRDIGGTDTQYF. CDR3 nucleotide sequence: TGTGCCAGCAGGGACATAGGGGGCACAGATACGCAGTATTTT. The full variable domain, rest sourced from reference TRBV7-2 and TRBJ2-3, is GAGVSQSPSNKVTEKGKDVELRCDPISGHTALYWYRQSLGQGLEFLIYFQGNSAPDKSGLPSDRFSAERTGGSVSTLTIQRTQQEDSAVYLCASRDIGGTDTQYFGPGTRLTVL.

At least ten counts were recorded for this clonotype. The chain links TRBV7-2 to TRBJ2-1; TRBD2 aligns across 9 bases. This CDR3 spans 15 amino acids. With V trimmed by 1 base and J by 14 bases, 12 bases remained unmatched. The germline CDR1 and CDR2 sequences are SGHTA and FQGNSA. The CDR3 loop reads CASSLEGGGGRAEFF. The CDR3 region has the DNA TGTGCCAGCAGCTTAGAAGGAGGGGGCGGGAGGGCGGAGTTCTTC. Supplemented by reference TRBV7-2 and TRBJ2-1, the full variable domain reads GAGVSQSPSNKVTEKGKDVELRCDPISGHTALYWYRQSLGQGLEFLIYFQGNSAPDKSGLPSDRFSAERTGGSVSTLTIQRTQQEDSAVYLCASSLEGGGGRAEFFGPGTRLTVL.